The clone carrying this T cell receptor beta chain was counted a single time. Study processing details: Estimated nucleated cell counts came from reference gene primer amplification. Generated by immunoSEQ multiplex PCR, the TCRdb table keeps only in-frame clones and is missing some. The V and J calls and clone size were taken over from that table, and D and trimming were inferred from the DNA. The top ten clones hold roughly 5% of a sample with some 320,000 clones, 70% to 90% of them seen once. The data originate from a study of blood T cell repertoires in COVID-19. In the study overall: Samples representing acute and convalescent COVID-19 were sourced from the United States, Italy and Spain. Sample material is recorded as cDNA or gDNA derived from T cells, B-cell-depleted T cells, or PBMCs.

The trim removed 6 bases at V and 0 bases at J, leaving 5 bases unmatched. The CDR3 runs to 15 residues. CDR1 and CDR2 from the germline V gene are SNHLY and FYNNEI. Participants had their cohort set by participant-reported clinical history. The receptor was isolated from a young woman who had recovered from COVID-19. The sequenced sample was PBMCs or T cells enriched from blood (not recorded which). The chain combines TRBV2 with TRBJ1-1, with 9 bases aligning to TRBD1. DNA for the CDR3: TGTGCCAGCAGGGCCGGACAGGGGCTGAACACTGAAGCTTTCTTT. This sequence encodes CASRAGQGLNTEAFF.